A single sample gave rise to the 5 T cell receptor beta chains below, sequenced in a study of cytomegalovirus exposure and HLA in healthy donors (dated by TCRdb to about 2017). Libraries were constructed by the immunoSEQ multiplex PCR assay. The multiplex PCR relied on a mix of 60 forward primers for TCR Vbeta segments and 13 reverse primers for TCR Jbeta segments. Entries here come from immuneACCESS through TCRdb and include only in-frame sequences with V and J called. Some clones fail to appear in such tables; in the studies checked, an unresolved V gene covers under half of the shortfall, and the cause of the remainder is unknown. The sample table contains about 160,000 clones; only one count was recorded for 77% of them. The leading ten clones occupy approximately 2.3% of the sample. The sequencing sample was made of PBMCs. Source of these receptors: a man in his fifties or sixties in good health and CMV-seropositive.

The chain carries TRBV18 and TRBJ1-6, with 9 bases lining up with TRBD1. V lost 2 bases, J lost 10 bases, and 21 bases stayed unmatched. Germline V CDR1 and CDR2: KGHSH, LQKENI. The CDR3 loop spans 20 amino acids. The CDR3: CASSPGPRDRADQGGSPLHF. The DNA for the CDR3 is TGTGCCAGCTCACCAGGGCCCCGGGACAGGGCCGACCAAGGGGGATCACCCCTCCACTTT.

On this clone: At one end, the junction sequence differs from germline, possibly due to a read error. The DNA of the CDR3 is TGTGCTAGCAGCTTGTCACAGATCTACAATGAGCAGTTCTTC. This codes for CASSLSQIYNEQFF. The gene calls are TRBV7-7 and TRBJ2-1; D ambiguous. The CDR3 runs to 14 residues. Germline V CDR1 and CDR2: SSHAT, FNYEAQ (reference sequence).

This sequence joins TRBV19 and TRBJ2-2; 7 bases align to TRBD1. CDR1 LNHDA and CDR2 SQIVND come from the germline V gene (reference sequence). After removal of 3 bases from V and 6 bases from J, the junction contained 7 bases not matched to a gene. CDR3 length: 15 residues. CDR3 amino acids: CASSIRQGDAGELFF. The CDR3 DNA follows: TGTGCCAGTAGTATCCGGCAGGGGGACGCCGGGGAGCTGTTTTTT.

The chain joins TRBV19 to TRBJ2-5; possible D gene TRBD2, 5 bases. There are 16 residues in the CDR3. The V gene's germline CDR1 is LNHDA and CDR2 SQIVND (reference sequence). V was trimmed by 6 bases and J by 0 bases, leaving 17 bases between them. CDR3 in amino acids: CASRRTPLSYQETQYF. The CDR3 DNA reads TGTGCCAGTAGACGGACTCCTCTAAGTTACCAAGAGACCCAGTACTTC.

The rearrangement joins TRBV7-2 to TRBJ2-7, with D tentatively TRBD1 (5 bases). Trimming left V 5 bases short and J 6 bases short, with 11 bases between. CDR1 and CDR2 (germline): SGHTA, FQGNSA. The CDR3 consists of 12 residues. The CDR3 DNA follows: TGTGCCAGCAGCAAATTTCAGGGCGAGCAGTACTTC. Translated, it gives CASSKFQGEQYF.